This passage covers 32 T cell receptor beta chains from one sample sequenced in a study of vaccination and CD4 T cells after COVID-19. Time point given: late sampling 161 to 241 days after vaccination in a few convalescent patients. The treatment denotes: approximately nine-day PBMC culture with coronavirus spike peptide pools or control peptides (ViraFEST assay). At the Johns Hopkins FTIC core, DNA taken from cultured CD4+ T cells was sequenced by way of the Oncomine TCR Beta short-read assay. TCRdb fed the PCR reads into MiXCR, producing one record per CDR3 protein. The sample consists of around 23,000 distinct CDR3 sequences, roughly 40% of them appearing once. The antigens these receptors bind are not known. Sequencing used CD4+ T cells from blood, cultured in vitro, obtained about 7 months after SARS-CoV-2 vaccination. Receptors originate from a human donor who had recovered from COVID-19.

The chain employs TRBV20-1 and TRBJ1-1; TRBD1 aligns across 7 bases. Looked up from germline, CDR1 is DFQATT and CDR2 is SNEGSKA (reference sequence). Trimming at V came to 6 bases and at J to 3 bases, leaving 10 bases not matched to a gene. The CDR3 is 14 amino acids. Written as DNA, the CDR3 is TGCAGTGCCCATCTCCGGGACAGCTACACTGAAGCTTTCTTT. This translates into CSAHLRDSYTEAFF.

This clonotype was counted between two and nine times. This rearrangement joins TRBV19 to TRBJ1-5; D ambiguous. CDR1 and CDR2 from the germline V gene are LNHDA and SQIVND (reference sequence). The CDR3 length is 15 residues. Trimming stripped 3 bases from V and 1 base from J, with 10 bases between. Written as DNA, the CDR3 is TGTGCCAGTAGTATCGGAGCGGGCAGCAATCAGCCCCAGCATTTT. Translating gives CASSIGAGSNQPQHF.

The rearrangement joins TRBV7-9 to TRBJ2-3; TRBD1 is a possible D gene (6 bases). The CDR3 totals 16 residues. Trimming removed 5 bases at V and 0 bases at J, with 15 bases between. Germline CDR1 SEHNR, CDR2 FQNEAQ (reference sequence). In nucleotides, the CDR3 is TGTGCCAGCAGCCCGACCCAGGGGAAGAGCACAGATACGCAGTATTTT. Its translation is CASSPTQGKSTDTQYF. Together with reference TRBV7-9 and TRBJ2-3, the CDR3 gives the full variable domain: DTGVSQNPRHKITKRGQNVTFRCDPISEHNRLYWYRQTLGQGPEFLTYFQNEAQLEKSRLLSDRFSAERPKGSFSTLEIQRTEQGDSAMYLCASSPTQGKSTDTQYFGPGTRLTVL.

V usage is TRBV6-1 and J usage is TRBJ2-1; TRBD1 might be the D (6 bases). CDR1 MNHNS and CDR2 SASEGT come from the germline V gene. Trimming left V 10 bases short and J 7 bases short, with 14 bases between. The CDR3 is 12 residues long. The chain's CDR3 is CAIRGNVNEQFF. The CDR3 nucleotides are TGTGCCATCAGGGGTAATGTGAATGAGCAGTTCTTC.

The chain has TRBV7-6 and TRBJ1-1; D gene ambiguous. V was cut by 5 bases and J by 4 bases, with 11 bases left in between. CDR3 length: 13 amino acids. Germline CDR1 SGHVS, CDR2 FNYEAQ. Here the CDR3 DNA reads TGTGCCAGCAGCGCCATGTGGGGCACTGAAGCTTTCTTT. It translates to CASSAMWGTEAFF.

This chain joins TRBV7-2 and TRBJ2-7, with D perhaps matching TRBD1 or TRBD2 (6 bases each). The CDR3 contains 15 residues. CDR1 and CDR2 (germline): SGHTA, FQGNSA. The germline V and J ends were trimmed by 1 base and 2 bases, with 12 bases remaining between them. CDR3 protein: CASSLVRGGTYEQYF. CDR3 in DNA: TGTGCCAGCAGCTTAGTCAGGGGAGGAACCTACGAGCAGTACTTC. Complete variable domain (other parts from reference TRBV7-2 and TRBJ2-7): GAGVSQSPSNKVTEKGKDVELRCDPISGHTALYWYRQSLGQGLEFLIYFQGNSAPDKSGLPSDRFSAERTGGSVSTLTIQRTQQEDSAVYLCASSLVRGGTYEQYFGPGTRLTVT.

The J gene is TRBJ2-5, the V gene TRBV5-8, with 9 bases that match TRBD1. V lost 6 bases and J lost 4; bases outside the gene matches: 7. This CDR3 is built from 14 residues. The germline V gene encodes CDR1 SGHTS and CDR2 YDEGEE. CDR3 nucleotide sequence: TGTGCCAGCAACTCGGGACAGGGTCCAGAGACCCAGTACTTC. The encoded protein is CASNSGQGPETQYF.

The chain joins TRBV19 to TRBJ1-5, with 8 bases that match TRBD1. Germline V gene sequence: CDR1 LNHDA, CDR2 SQIVND (reference sequence). The CDR3 has 15 residues. Trimming cost V 2 bases and J 4 bases; bases outside gene matches: 4. The CDR3 coding sequence is TGTGCCAGTAGTATATCATGGACAGGGAATCAGCCCCAGCATTTT. Encoded protein: CASSISWTGNQPQHF.

This clonotype was found once. This rearrangement joins TRBV9 to TRBJ2-1; either TRBD1 or TRBD2 may supply D (5 bases each). Germline CDR1 reads SGDLS; CDR2 reads YYNGEE. The germline V and J ends were trimmed by 3 bases and 2 bases, with 21 bases remaining between them. The CDR3 sequence is 18 residues long. This CDR3 reads CASSGGRRVFPTYNEQFF. For the CDR3, the DNA is TGTGCCAGCAGCGGGGGCCGGCGGGTCTTCCCGACCTACAATGAGCAGTTCTTC.

The chain couples TRBV6-1 to TRBJ1-5; tentatively, D is TRBD1 (6 bases). This CDR3 contains 14 residues. The ends were cut back, 7 bases at V and 4 bases at J, with 14 bases in the middle. CDR1 and CDR2 (germline): MNHNS, SASEGT. The CDR3 spells CASTTGTLNQPQHF. Here the CDR3 DNA reads TGTGCCAGCACCACCGGGACATTGAATCAGCCCCAGCATTTT.

In this sample, this clonotype turned up a few times. The V gene is TRBV28, the J gene TRBJ2-5; the match to TRBD1 covers 11 bases. The germline CDR1 and CDR2 sequences are MDHEN and SYDVKM. The CDR3 spans 14 residues. Trimming removed 6 bases from V and 5 bases from J; junction bases left unmatched: 5. CDR3 nucleotides: TGTGCCAGCAGCTGGGGGACAGGGGGGGAGACCCAGTACTTC. It is translated as CASSWGTGGETQYF.

The chain carries TRBV20-1 and TRBJ2-7, with 9 bases matching TRBD2. CDR3 size: 13 residues. The ends lost 3 bases at V and 4 bases at J; junction bases unmatched: 4. CDR1 DFQATT and CDR2 SNEGSKA come from the germline V gene (reference sequence). The CDR3 spells CSASVLAGYEQYF. Here the CDR3 DNA reads TGCAGTGCTAGTGTCCTAGCGGGATACGAGCAGTACTTC.

The V gene is TRBV6-1, the J gene TRBJ2-1; 10 bases fit TRBD2. Germline assignment: CDR1 MNHNS and CDR2 SASEGT. With V trimmed by 6 bases and J by 9 bases, 11 bases remained unmatched. The length of the CDR3 is 15 residues. The CDR3 is CASSLSGTSVGEQFF. CDR3 in DNA: TGTGCCAGCAGCCTTTCCGGGACTAGCGTGGGTGAGCAGTTCTTC.

The genes are TRBV28 and TRBJ1-2, with a tentative D call TRBD1 (5 bases). Germline V lookup: CDR1 MDHEN, CDR2 SYDVKM. There are 13 residues in the CDR3. V gave up 1 base and J gave up 6 bases, with 9 bases separating them. This chain's CDR3 is CASSLYGTHGYTF. The CDR3, as DNA: TGTGCCAGCAGTTTATACGGGACCCATGGCTACACCTTC.

This chain uses TRBV28 with TRBJ2-1; D gene uncertain. The V gene's germline CDR1 is MDHEN and CDR2 SYDVKM. V lost 6 bases to trimming and J lost 7 bases, with 16 bases between them. The CDR3 is 14 amino acids. CDR3 amino acids: CASRSGFMQNEQFF. The CDR3 DNA reads TGTGCCAGCAGATCCGGGTTTATGCAGAATGAGCAGTTCTTC.

The chain combines TRBV27 with TRBJ2-5; perhaps TRBD1 as D (5 bases). V lost 1 base to trimming and J lost 3 bases, with 6 bases between them. CDR1 MNHEY and CDR2 SMNVEV come from the germline V gene (reference sequence). CDR3 length equals 13 residues. CDR3 sequence: CASSLYRKETQYF. The CDR3 DNA follows: TGTGCCAGCAGTTTATACAGGAAAGAGACCCAGTACTTC.

This clonotype has a handful of counts. This chain connects TRBV20-1 to TRBJ1-5; the D is unclear. Germline V gene data show CDR1 as DFQATT and CDR2 as SNEGSKA (reference sequence). Trimming removed 6 bases at V and 0 bases at J, with 12 bases between. This CDR3 is built from 14 residues. CDR3 residues: CSARLGYSNQPQHF. The DNA for the CDR3 is TGCAGTGCGCGCCTGGGATATAGCAATCAGCCCCAGCATTTT.

The chain joins TRBV20-1 to TRBJ2-2; D is uncertain. Trimming took off 3 bases at V and 5 bases at J, with 22 bases between the two ends. In germline, CDR1 is DFQATT, CDR2 SNEGSKA (reference sequence). This CDR3 spans 17 amino acids. In DNA, the CDR3 is TGCAGTGCTAGGCGTCTAGTAAGCCATAGCCTAACCGGGGAGCTGTTTTTT. It encodes CSARRLVSHSLTGELFF.

V is TRBV20-1 and J is TRBJ1-1, with D unclear. From germline, CDR1 is DFQATT and CDR2 SNEGSKA (reference sequence). The CDR3 covers 15 residues. Trimming pared 6 bases from V and 0 bases from J, leaving 17 bases between. The chain's CDR3 is CSAVSLTLMNTEAFF. CDR3 bases: TGCAGTGCGGTTAGCCTGACACTCATGAACACTGAAGCTTTCTTT.

The CDR3 is CAISGAPGTEDTQYF. For the CDR3, the DNA is TGTGCCATCAGTGGAGCCCCAGGGACTGAGGATACGCAGTATTTT. This chain joins TRBV10-3 and TRBJ2-3; D is possibly TRBD2 (6 bases). In germline, CDR1 is ENHRY, CDR2 SYGVKD. V was cut by 4 bases and J by 6 bases, with 17 bases left in between. The CDR3 has 15 residues.

J is TRBJ2-5 and V is TRBV14; 7 bases agree with TRBD2. Germline values: CDR1 SGHDN, CDR2 FVKESK. J lost 9 bases, V lost 0 bases, and 4 bases had no gene match. The CDR3 contains 13 residues. This chain's CDR3 is CASSQDARGAQYF. The CDR3 bases are TGTGCCAGCAGCCAAGATGCTCGGGGGGCCCAGTACTTC.

This sequence joins TRBV28 and TRBJ1-5; D may be TRBD1 (6 bases). Germline CDR1 MDHEN, CDR2 SYDVKM. Trimming took off 7 bases at V and 6 bases at J, with 22 bases between the two ends. The CDR3 spans 16 residues. CDR3 nucleotides: TGTGCCAGCAAACCGGGGGGGCCCGTCGCGGGTCAGCCCCAGCATTTT. It encodes CASKPGGPVAGQPQHF. Full variable domain (missing parts from reference TRBV28 and TRBJ1-5): DVKVTQSSRYLVKRTGEKVFLECVQDMDHENMFWYRQDPGLGLRLIYFSYDVKMKEKGDIPEGYSVSREKKERFSLILESASTNQTSMYLCASKPGGPVAGQPQHFGDGTRLSIL.

The rearrangement uses TRBV6-2 or TRBV6-3 and TRBJ2-1, with 11 bases identical to TRBD2. There are 17 residues in the CDR3. V dropped 4 bases and J dropped 2; count of bases not matched to a gene: 7. Per germline, CDR1 MNHEY and CDR2 SVGEGT. The CDR3 sequence: CASSWGSGRGAYNEQFF. The CDR3 DNA is TGTGCCAGCAGTTGGGGTAGCGGGAGGGGGGCCTACAATGAGCAGTTCTTC.

The V and J genes are TRBV20-1 and TRBJ2-4, with D hard to call. Germline V gives CDR1 DFQATT, CDR2 SNEGSKA (reference sequence). The CDR3 is 15 amino acids. V lost 1 base and J 1 base, leaving 11 bases between the germline ends. CDR3 DNA sequence: TGCAGTGCTAGAGCCGCCGAGGAGGCCAAAAACATTCAGTACTTC. Translating gives CSARAAEEAKNIQYF.

This clonotype ranks as medium-sized. V and J are TRBV20-1 and TRBJ1-2; maybe TRBD1 (6 bases). The CDR3 sequence is 14 residues long. The germline CDR1 and CDR2 sequences are DFQATT and SNEGSKA (reference sequence). V dropped 6 bases and J dropped 0 bases, with 14 bases sitting between them. Written as DNA, the CDR3 is TGCAGTGCCGTAGGGGACACAGCTAACTATGGCTACACCTTC. Translation: CSAVGDTANYGYTF.

This clonotype was seen more than once but under ten times. The chain has TRBV4-2 and TRBJ1-6, with unresolved D. This CDR3 has 13 residues. Looked up from germline, CDR1 is LGHNA and CDR2 is YNFKEQ. The V end was cut by 0 bases, the J end by 6 bases, with 3 bases between. The CDR3 bases are TGTGCCAGCAGCCAAGACCCTAATTCACCCCTCCACTTT. The encoded protein is CASSQDPNSPLHF.

This clonotype was detected only a few times. The rearrangement uses TRBV7-2 and TRBJ2-5, with TRBD1 matching 8 bases. The germline V gene encodes CDR1 SGHTA and CDR2 FQGNSA. V trimming: 5 bases; J trimming: 1 base; junction bases outside the gene matches: 9. This CDR3 contains 16 residues. CDR3 nucleotide sequence: TGTGCCAGCAGCCTATCAGGGACAGGCGGCCAAGAGACCCAGTACTTC. Its translation is CASSLSGTGGQETQYF.

The chain joins TRBV28 to TRBJ2-5; D unresolved. V was clipped by 3 bases and J by 5 bases, with 7 bases between them. Germline assignment: CDR1 MDHEN and CDR2 SYDVKM. The CDR3 spans 12 residues. The CDR3 loop reads CASSLYGETQYF. For the CDR3, the DNA is TGTGCCAGCAGTTTGTACGGGGAGACCCAGTACTTC.

The chain joins TRBV6-1 to TRBJ1-1; D uncertain. Trimming shortened V by 5 bases and J by 0 bases, and 7 bases separated the two germline ends. The CDR3 sequence is 13 residues long. In germline, CDR1 is MNHNS, CDR2 SASEGT. The CDR3 coding sequence is TGTGCCAGCAGTAGGGTTATGAACACTGAAGCTTTCTTT. Encoded protein: CASSRVMNTEAFF.

The V and J genes are TRBV2 and TRBJ2-5, with 8 bases identical to TRBD2. The CDR3 loop spans 12 amino acids. The germline V gene encodes CDR1 SNHLY and CDR2 FYNNEI. Germline trimming cut 6 bases from V and 3 bases from J; bases unmatched to any gene: 0. CDR3 region: CASSGREETQYF. The CDR3 DNA sequence: TGTGCCAGCAGCGGGAGGGAAGAGACCCAGTACTTC.

Only a few counts were recorded for this clonotype. The J gene is TRBJ2-1, the V gene TRBV20-1; 10 nucleotides line up with TRBD2. The length of the CDR3 is 14 residues. V lost 3 bases, J lost 9 bases, and 8 bases stayed unmatched. The germline gives CDR1 DFQATT, CDR2 SNEGSKA (reference sequence). The CDR3 DNA reads TGCAGTGCTAGTTTGGTAGCGGGAGGTGTTGAGCAGTTCTTC. Protein product: CSASLVAGGVEQFF.

This clonotype was seen only a few times. The CDR3 DNA follows: TGTGCCAGCAGTTACGGGCTAGCGGGGTCCCTGGGGAATGAGCAGTTCTTC. It codes for CASSYGLAGSLGNEQFF. The chain recombines TRBV6-5 with TRBJ2-1; TRBD2 matches 9 bases. The CDR3 sequence is 17 residues long. Germline V CDR1 and CDR2: MNHEY, SVGAGI. Germline trimming cut 2 bases from V and 7 bases from J; bases unmatched to any gene: 12.